The rows below give T cell receptor beta chains drawn from one sample of a study of T cells in Graves' hyperthyroidism and ophthalmopathy. TCRdb processed the multiplex PCR reads anew with MiXCR; each CDR3 protein has one entry. The profile shows hundreds of thousands of distinct CDR3 sequences, roughly 15% of them singletons. The sample taken for sequencing was blood. These receptors were collected from a young man with Graves' ophthalmopathy. Each CDR3 is given with its conserved first and last residue. A D gene is named only where the DNA matches it firmly. Only part of the rows carry a size: once, few, many, or a class if the clone is expanded.

v_gene: TRBV30
abundance: many
d_gene: -
j_gene: TRBJ2-3
CDR3aa: CAYKDSSRTDTQYF
CDR3nt: TGTGCCTACAAGGACTCAAGCCGCACAGATACGCAGTATTTT

v_gene: TRBV2
abundance: -
d_gene: -
j_gene: TRBJ2-1
CDR3aa: CASLKIRTVSPYNEQFF
CDR3nt: TGTGCCAGCCTTAAAATCCGGACAGTTAGCCCCTACAACGAGCAGTTCTTC

v_gene: TRBV19
abundance: -
d_gene: -
j_gene: TRBJ2-7
CDR3aa: CASSMGGHSSYEQYF
CDR3nt: TGTGCCAGTAGTATGGGTGGACATAGCTCCTACGAGCAGTACTTC

v_gene: TRBV30
abundance: many
d_gene: TRBD1
j_gene: TRBJ2-1
CDR3aa: CAFGTGGTNEQFF
CDR3nt: TGTGCCTTCGGGACAGGAGGGACTAATGAGCAGTTCTTC

v_gene: TRBV7-9
abundance: many
d_gene: -
j_gene: TRBJ2-1
CDR3aa: CASSAPGLPPNEQFF
CDR3nt: TGTGCCAGCAGCGCCCCGGGCTTGCCCCCCAATGAGCAGTTCTTC

v_gene: TRBV7-9
abundance: few
d_gene: -
j_gene: TRBJ1-1
CDR3aa: CASGRDWNTEAFF
CDR3nt: TGTGCCAGCGGCAGGGATTGGAACACTGAAGCTTTCTTT

v_gene: TRBV28
abundance: many
d_gene: TRBD1
j_gene: TRBJ1-1
CDR3aa: CASRQGIEAFF
CDR3nt: TGTGCCAGCCGACAGGGGATTGAAGCTTTCTTT

v_gene: TRBV27
abundance: few
d_gene: -
j_gene: TRBJ1-4
CDR3aa: CASSPWNKGSNEKLFF
CDR3nt: TGTGCCAGCAGTCCCTGGAATAAGGGGTCTAATGAAAAACTGTTTTTT

v_gene: TRBV18
abundance: -
d_gene: -
j_gene: TRBJ1-1
CDR3aa: CASSPGQNTEASF
CDR3nt: TGTGCCAGCTCACCAGGGCAGAACACTGAAGCTTCCTTT

v_gene: TRBV28
abundance: many
d_gene: TRBD1
j_gene: TRBJ1-4
CDR3aa: CASSFRDREFEKLFF
CDR3nt: TGTGCCAGCAGTTTCAGGGACAGGGAGTTTGAAAAACTGTTTTTT

v_gene: TRBV24-1
abundance: many
d_gene: -
j_gene: TRBJ1-2
CDR3aa: CATSDGSGPNYGYTF
CDR3nt: TGTGCCACCAGTGATGGATCCGGGCCTAACTATGGCTACACCTTC

v_gene: TRBV6-4
abundance: many
d_gene: TRBD2
j_gene: TRBJ2-3
CDR3aa: CASSDSSGVPTDTQYF
CDR3nt: TGTGCCAGCAGTGACTCGAGCGGGGTTCCCACAGATACGCAGTATTTT

v_gene: TRBV11-2
abundance: many
d_gene: TRBD1
j_gene: TRBJ2-1
CDR3aa: CASSFRGGTGGRNEQFF
CDR3nt: TGTGCCAGCAGCTTCCGTGGTGGGACAGGGGGCCGCAATGAGCAGTTCTTC

v_gene: TRBV12-3/TRBV12-4
abundance: -
d_gene: TRBD2
j_gene: TRBJ2-5
CDR3aa: CVSSRLAGTQYF
CDR3nt: TGTGTCAGCAGCCGACTAGCGGGGACCCAGTACTTC

v_gene: TRBV5-4
abundance: few
d_gene: -
j_gene: TRBJ1-4
CDR3aa: CASSSAAAVGEKLFF
CDR3nt: TGTGCCAGCAGTTCCGCGGCCGCAGTAGGAGAAAAACTGTTTTTT

v_gene: TRBV6-2/TRBV6-3
abundance: many
d_gene: -
j_gene: TRBJ1-2
CDR3aa: CASSYFLVDYGYTF
CDR3nt: TGTGCCAGCAGTTACTTTCTTGTGGACTATGGCTACACCTTC

v_gene: TRBV4-1
abundance: many
d_gene: -
j_gene: TRBJ2-7
CDR3aa: CASSQEAGKIHEQYF
CDR3nt: TGCGCCAGCAGCCAAGAAGCAGGGAAGATCCACGAGCAGTACTTC

v_gene: TRBV6-4
abundance: -
d_gene: TRBD2
j_gene: TRBJ2-5
CDR3aa: CASRASGRPQETQYF
CDR3nt: TGTGCCAGCAGAGCTAGCGGGAGGCCCCAAGAGACCCAGTACTTC

v_gene: TRBV6-1
abundance: many
d_gene: TRBD2
j_gene: TRBJ2-5
CDR3aa: CASSELAGGPETQYF
CDR3nt: TGTGCCAGCAGTGAACTAGCGGGGGGGCCAGAGACCCAGTACTTC

v_gene: TRBV20-1
abundance: -
d_gene: -
j_gene: TRBJ2-5
CDR3aa: CSARRPLSKETQYF
CDR3nt: TGCAGTGCTAGACGCCCCCTATCGAAGGAGACCCAGTACTTC

v_gene: TRBV20-1
abundance: -
d_gene: TRBD2
j_gene: TRBJ2-3
CDR3aa: CSAKSGGADTQYF
CDR3nt: TGCAGTGCAAAAAGCGGGGGGGCGGATACGCAGTATTTT

v_gene: TRBV5-1
abundance: many
d_gene: TRBD1
j_gene: TRBJ2-7
CDR3aa: CASSWSRGTGDVNEQYF
CDR3nt: TGCGCCAGCAGCTGGTCGCGAGGGACAGGGGACGTAAACGAGCAGTACTTC

v_gene: TRBV6-1
abundance: -
d_gene: TRBD2
j_gene: TRBJ2-7
CDR3aa: CASTGRTLAGGPPSYEQYF
CDR3nt: TGTGCCAGCACCGGAAGGACTCTAGCGGGAGGGCCTCCCTCCTACGAGCAGTACTTC

v_gene: TRBV7-2
abundance: many
d_gene: -
j_gene: TRBJ2-5
CDR3aa: CASSPGTYQETQYF
CDR3nt: TGTGCCAGCAGCCCGGGGACATATCAAGAGACCCAGTACTTC

v_gene: TRBV7-9
abundance: many
d_gene: TRBD1
j_gene: TRBJ2-1
CDR3aa: CASSLRDRATDEQFF
CDR3nt: TGTGCCAGCAGCTTAAGGGACAGGGCCACTGATGAGCAGTTCTTC

v_gene: TRBV10-3
abundance: -
d_gene: -
j_gene: TRBJ1-6
CDR3aa: CAISEGEGYGSPLHF
CDR3nt: TGTGCCATCAGTGAGGGGGAGGGATATGGTTCACCCCTCCACTTT

v_gene: TRBV19
abundance: -
d_gene: TRBD1
j_gene: TRBJ1-2
CDR3aa: CASRTTGALGDYTF
CDR3nt: TGTGCCAGTAGAACAACAGGGGCCCTTGGTGACTACACCTTC

v_gene: TRBV29-1
abundance: many
d_gene: -
j_gene: TRBJ1-2
CDR3aa: CSVEEEGEYGYTF
CDR3nt: TGCAGCGTTGAAGAGGAAGGAGAGTATGGCTACACCTTC

v_gene: TRBV4-2
abundance: few
d_gene: -
j_gene: TRBJ1-4
CDR3aa: CASSQGGQGVAWEKLFF
CDR3nt: TGTGCCAGCAGCCAAGGGGGCCAGGGTGTTGCTTGGGAAAAACTGTTTTTT

v_gene: TRBV4-2
abundance: many
d_gene: TRBD1
j_gene: TRBJ1-2
CDR3aa: CASSHTGEGYGYTF
CDR3nt: TGTGCCAGCAGCCATACAGGGGAGGGCTATGGCTACACCTTC

v_gene: TRBV27
abundance: many
d_gene: TRBD2
j_gene: TRBJ2-3
CDR3aa: CASSFSGGDADTQYF
CDR3nt: TGTGCCAGCAGTTTTAGCGGGGGGGATGCAGATACGCAGTATTTT

v_gene: TRBV6-1
abundance: -
d_gene: TRBD2
j_gene: TRBJ2-7
CDR3aa: CASSEGTSSLYEQYF
CDR3nt: TGTGCCAGCAGTGAGGGGACTAGCAGCCTCTACGAGCAGTACTTC

v_gene: TRBV7-6
abundance: many
d_gene: -
j_gene: TRBJ1-1
CDR3aa: CASSLRADEAFF
CDR3nt: TGTGCCAGCAGCCTAAGGGCGGATGAAGCTTTCTTT

v_gene: TRBV12-3/TRBV12-4
abundance: many
d_gene: TRBD2
j_gene: TRBJ2-3
CDR3aa: CASSLGGLAGTDTQYF
CDR3nt: TGTGCCAGCAGTTTAGGGGGACTAGCGGGTACAGATACGCAGTATTTT

v_gene: TRBV12-3/TRBV12-4
abundance: many
d_gene: -
j_gene: TRBJ1-6
CDR3aa: CASSVGLNSPLHF
CDR3nt: TGTGCCAGCAGTGTCGGGTTAAATTCACCCCTCCACTTT

v_gene: TRBV6-1
abundance: few
d_gene: -
j_gene: TRBJ1-2
CDR3aa: CASSSALGYTF
CDR3nt: TGTGCCAGCAGTTCGGCCCTCGGCTACACCTTC

v_gene: TRBV24-1
abundance: -
d_gene: -
j_gene: TRBJ2-2
CDR3aa: CATSGGIGFGELFF
CDR3nt: TGTGCCACCAGTGGCGGGATAGGGTTCGGGGAGCTGTTTTTT